Listed below are T cell receptor beta chains from one sample, sequenced in a study of blood T cell repertoires in COVID-19. Method: immunoSEQ multiplex PCR; TCRdb's copy keeps in-frame clones and lacks some. The sample holds around 130,000 clones, over 80% seen once. The sequencing input was peripheral blood. Receptors originate from a man between 35 and 55 years old with active or convalescent COVID-19. The CDR3 runs from the conserved cysteine through the conserved F or W. The D gene is left open where the match is weak. Clone size is not always given. Where it is, it says once, few, many or a class for expanded clones.

d_gene	abundance	j_gene	v_gene	CDR3nt	CDR3aa
TRBD2	.	TRBJ2-1	TRBV7-8	TGTGCCAGCAGCTTAGGCTACCTAGGGACTAGCGGGGCCCACGTTGAGCAGTTCTTC	CASSLGYLGTSGAHVEQFF
TRBD2	.	TRBJ2-7	TRBV6-2/TRBV6-3	TGTGCCAGCAGTCCGGGGGGGGCGCGTTACGAGCAGTACTTC	CASSPGGARYEQYF
.	.	TRBJ2-4	TRBV5-6	TGTGCCAGCAGCCCGAGGGGTCCAGGGGAGGCCAAAAACATTCAGTACTTC	CASSPRGPGEAKNIQYF
TRBD2	once	TRBJ2-1	TRBV18	TGTGCCAGCTCACCATACCTAGCGGGGGACAATGAGCAGTTCTTC	CASSPYLAGDNEQFF
.	few	TRBJ1-5	TRBV7-9	TGTGCCAGCAGCTTAGAGGGGGTTAGCAATCAGCCCCAGCATTTT	CASSLEGVSNQPQHF
.	.	TRBJ1-2	TRBV5-4	TGTGCCAGCAGCTTGGGGCATCAAATTCCAGGGGGCTACACCTTC	CASSLGHQIPGGYTF
.	.	TRBJ1-4	TRBV18	TGTGCCAGCTCGTCGGGTCTCCCTACGGCAAATGAAAAACTGTTTTTT	CASSSGLPTANEKLFF
.	.	TRBJ2-6	TRBV29-1	TGCAGCGTTTGGGGCCACTCTGGGGCCAACGTCCTGACTTTC	CSVWGHSGANVLTF
TRBD1	.	TRBJ1-5	TRBV19	TGTGCCAGTAAGGACAGGGGCAATCAGCCCCAGCATTTT	CASKDRGNQPQHF
TRBD1	many	TRBJ1-2	TRBV7-8	TGTGCCAGCAGCTTCGGTGGGACAGGGGATTATGGCTACACCTTC	CASSFGGTGDYGYTF
TRBD1	.	TRBJ1-4	TRBV18	TGTGCCAGCTCACCACGAAGGGGGCTTCATACTGCAACTAATGAAAAACTGTTTTTT	CASSPRRGLHTATNEKLFF
TRBD2	.	TRBJ2-1	TRBV6-1	TGTGCCAGCAGTGAAATCCAAGGACTAGCCTACAATGAGCAGTTCTTC	CASSEIQGLAYNEQFF
TRBD1	few	TRBJ1-5	TRBV5-4	TGTGCCAGCAGCGACGGACAGGGCCCCAATCAGCCCCAGCATTTT	CASSDGQGPNQPQHF
TRBD2	.	TRBJ2-5	TRBV6-1	TGTGCCAGCAGTGAAGGGCCTAGCGGGGACCCTCGGTACTTC	CASSEGPSGDPRYF
.	.	TRBJ2-2	TRBV6-5	TGTGCCAGCCAGCGGAACCTAAACACCGGGGAGCTGTTTTTT	CASQRNLNTGELFF
.	.	TRBJ1-1	TRBV19	TGTGCCAGTATTCGGTTTGAAGCTTTCTTT	CASIRFEAFF
TRBD1	.	TRBJ2-1	TRBV29-1	TGCAGCGTGGAAAGCGGGACAGGGACCAATGAGCAGTTCTTC	CSVESGTGTNEQFF
TRBD1	once	TRBJ2-3	TRBV3-1/TRBV3-2	TGTGCCAGCAGTCAAAACCCAGGGGGAGCAGATACGCAGTATTTT	CASSQNPGGADTQYF
TRBD1	few	TRBJ1-6	TRBV19	TGTGCCAGTAGTACCGGGACAGAAGGCTCACCCCTCCACTTT	CASSTGTEGSPLHF
.	.	TRBJ2-6	TRBV21-1	TGTGCCAGCAGCAAAGACCCAACAGGGTGGGGGCCCTCTGGGGCCAACGTCCTGACTTTC	CASSKDPTGWGPSGANVLTF
TRBD1	.	TRBJ2-7	TRBV18	TGTGCCAGCTCAATTCAATCACAGGGGGCAGGCGAGCAGTACTTC	CASSIQSQGAGEQYF
.	.	TRBJ1-5	TRBV19	TGTGCCAGTAGTAACCAAGCGGGGAATCAGCCCCAGCATTTT	CASSNQAGNQPQHF
TRBD1	.	TRBJ2-2	TRBV5-1	TGCGCCAGCATAATGGGACAGGGGTTATCCGGGGAGCTGTTTTTT	CASIMGQGLSGELFF
TRBD1	.	TRBJ1-3	TRBV18	TGTGCCAGCTCACCAGCGACAGGGCCGAGAAACACCATATATTTT	CASSPATGPRNTIYF
TRBD2	many	TRBJ2-1	TRBV9	TGTGCCAGCAGCGTAGGCCGGGGGGCCTACAATGAGCAGTTCTTC	CASSVGRGAYNEQFF
TRBD2	.	TRBJ2-7	TRBV13	TGTGCCAGCAGCTTAATTAGCGGGGGGCTACAAACCGGGTTCGAGCAGTACTTC	CASSLISGGLQTGFEQYF
.	few	TRBJ1-2	TRBV11-2	TGTGCCAGGTTGGTCATTCGGTATGGCTACACCTTC	CARLVIRYGYTF
TRBD2	.	TRBJ2-7	TRBV6-5	TGTGCCAGCAGTTACTCGACTAGCGGGACCTACGAGCAGTACTTC	CASSYSTSGTYEQYF
.	.	TRBJ1-5	TRBV7-2	TGTGCCAGCAGCTTAGTAGAGAATCAGCCCCAGCATTTT	CASSLVENQPQHF
.	.	TRBJ2-1	TRBV5-1	TGCGCCAGCAGCTCAACTAGCAACGGGAGAAATGAGCAGTTCTTC	CASSSTSNGRNEQFF
TRBD1	.	TRBJ1-3	TRBV19	TGTGCCAGTAGTACCCGACAGGGTGGGAACACCATATATTTT	CASSTRQGGNTIYF
.	once	TRBJ1-1	TRBV5-1	TGCGCCAGCAGCGAACAGTCAACAGAAGCTTTCTTT	CASSEQSTEAFF
TRBD1	.	TRBJ1-4	TRBV12-5	TGTGCTAGTGGTTTGGTATTGGTAGACAGGGGGGGTGAAAAACTGTTTTTT	CASGLVLVDRGGEKLFF
TRBD1	.	TRBJ1-1	TRBV18	TGTGCCAGCTCACCGACAGGGATGAACACTGAAGCTTTCTTT	CASSPTGMNTEAFF
.	.	TRBJ2-7	TRBV7-2	TGTGCCAGCAGCTTAGGCAGGATGGACTACGAGCAGTACTTC	CASSLGRMDYEQYF
TRBD1	.	TRBJ1-3	TRBV10-2	TGCGCCAGCAGTGGGCGTCAGGGGGCAAATGGAAACACCATATATTTT	CASSGRQGANGNTIYF
.	few	TRBJ1-2	TRBV6-2/TRBV6-3	TGTGCCAGCAGTTACGGGGCAGAACGATACTATGGCTACACCTTC	CASSYGAERYYGYTF
.	.	TRBJ1-1	TRBV18	TGTGCCAGCTCACCATTGCAGGGAATTGCGAACACTGAAGCTTTCTTT	CASSPLQGIANTEAFF
.	once	TRBJ2-4	TRBV20-1	TGCAGTGGACTAGCCAAAAACATTCAGTACTTC	CSGLAKNIQYF
.	.	TRBJ2-2	TRBV11-3	TGTGCCAGCAGTCCTGGACAGAACACCGGGGAGCTGTTTTTT	CASSPGQNTGELFF
.	.	TRBJ2-7	TRBV2	TGTGCCAGCGGGGGCCCGGGGAGCCACGAGCAGTACTTC	CASGGPGSHEQYF
.	many	TRBJ1-3	TRBV2	TGTGCCAGCAGCGCCCCCGGGGGGGCAAGCTCTGGAAACACCATATATTTT	CASSAPGGASSGNTIYF
TRBD1	.	TRBJ1-2	TRBV24-1	TGTGCCACCAGTGAAGGACAGGGCTATGGCTACACCTTC	CATSEGQGYGYTF
.	.	TRBJ1-3	TRBV27	TGTGCCAGCAGTTTAATCGGGGATAGGGGAAACACCATATATTTT	CASSLIGDRGNTIYF
TRBD2	.	TRBJ2-5	TRBV4-3	TGCGCCAGCAGCCAAGATCTCGGCGGGGGGGCAGAGACCCAGTACTTC	CASSQDLGGGAETQYF
.	.	TRBJ2-5	TRBV10-1	TGCGCCAGCAGTGTTGCACTCGAGGAGACCCAGTACTTC	CASSVALEETQYF
.	.	TRBJ1-2	TRBV5-4	TGTGCCAGCAGCTTGATACAGGGCGCAGATGGCTACACCTTC	CASSLIQGADGYTF
.	.	TRBJ1-5	TRBV6-2/TRBV6-3	TGTGCCAGCAGCCCTGCTCCGGGAGGAACTGTAGGGAAGCCCCAGCATTTT	CASSPAPGGTVGKPQHF
TRBD1	.	TRBJ1-5	TRBV30	TGTGCCTGGAGTGTGACAGGGCGTCAGCCCCAGCATTTT	CAWSVTGRQPQHF
.	once	TRBJ2-5	TRBV19	TGTGCCAGTAGTAGCCGGGAGACCCAGTACTTC	CASSSRETQYF
.	.	TRBJ2-7	TRBV7-9	TGTGCCAGCAGCTTCGACTACCGGAGAGGGCAGTACTTC	CASSFDYRRGQYF
.	.	TRBJ2-5	TRBV12-2	TGTGCAAGTCGCTTATCAGAGCGGGGGGGGCAAGAGACCCAGTACTTC	CASRLSERGGQETQYF
TRBD1	.	TRBJ1-1	TRBV6-2/TRBV6-3	TGTGCCAGCAGTTACGGAGGACAGGGGGCACAGAACACTGAAGCTTTCTTT	CASSYGGQGAQNTEAFF